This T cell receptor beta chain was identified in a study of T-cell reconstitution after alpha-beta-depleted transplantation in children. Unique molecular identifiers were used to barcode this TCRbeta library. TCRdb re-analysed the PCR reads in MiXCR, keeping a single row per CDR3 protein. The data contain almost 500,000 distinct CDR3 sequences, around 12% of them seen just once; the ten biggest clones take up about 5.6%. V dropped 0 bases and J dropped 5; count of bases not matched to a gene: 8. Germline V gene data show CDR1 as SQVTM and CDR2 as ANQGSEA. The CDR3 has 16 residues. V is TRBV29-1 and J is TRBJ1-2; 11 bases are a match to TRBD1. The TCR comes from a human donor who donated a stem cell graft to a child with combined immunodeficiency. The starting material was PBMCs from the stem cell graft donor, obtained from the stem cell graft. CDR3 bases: TGCAGCGTTGAAGACGTGGGACAGGGGGTATGGTATGGCTACACCTTC. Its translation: CSVEDVGQGVWYGYTF.